This TCR beta chain originates from a study of shared clonotypes between healthy human individuals. About the research overall: Donor composition was a couple of women and a few men, aged 18 to 49.

TCRdb keeps only in-frame clones here, not all; method: immunoSEQ multiplex PCR. The sample lists some 2.4 million clones; 93% were seen once. The junction had 6 bases not matched to a gene; V was cut back by 7 bases and J by 1 base. This CDR3 comprises 14 residues. Germline CDR1 SGHRS, CDR2 YFSETQ. With regard to this clone: Antigen unknown.

Overall study results and limits: The four-donor shared clonotypes exceeded non-shared clonotypes in generation probability, with non-shared ones scoring lower.

Sequenced: naive CD4+ T cells from PBMCs. Subset in this sample: CD45RA+ positively selected. J is TRBJ2-3 and V is TRBV5-1, with 7 positions matching TRBD2. The origin of this receptor is a man between 18 and 35 years old in good health. Some clones in this sample may be carry-over from other donors' samples. The CDR3 protein is CASWGGSGTDTQYF. The CDR3 coding sequence is TGCGCCAGCTGGGGCGGGAGTGGCACAGATACGCAGTATTTT.